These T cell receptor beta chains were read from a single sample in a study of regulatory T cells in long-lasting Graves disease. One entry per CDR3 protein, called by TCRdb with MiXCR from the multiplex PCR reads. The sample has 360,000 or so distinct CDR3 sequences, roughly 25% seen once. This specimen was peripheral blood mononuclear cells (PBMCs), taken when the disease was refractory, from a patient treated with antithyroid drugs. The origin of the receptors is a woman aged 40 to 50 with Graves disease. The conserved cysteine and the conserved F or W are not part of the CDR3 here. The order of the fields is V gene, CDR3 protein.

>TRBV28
ASIPGTRTDTQY
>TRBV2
ASSLRQGANEQF
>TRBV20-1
SARLTSDYEQY
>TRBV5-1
ASSLAPLSGLGALYEQY
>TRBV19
ASTASPTLNQPQH
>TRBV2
ASKPTTGSGETQY
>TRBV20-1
SARDWQGYGSPLH
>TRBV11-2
ASSLESGRANVLT
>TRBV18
ASSPPQENEKLF
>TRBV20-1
SANHGGRGFNYGYT
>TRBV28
ASSLVSGRSTYTQY
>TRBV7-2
ASSFFRRELVTGELF
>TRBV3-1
ASSPPRAKNIQY
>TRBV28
ASTGGGTEAF
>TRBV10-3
AISEGYEQY
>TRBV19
ASSIGSGETYEQY
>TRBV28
ASGDRRANYGYT
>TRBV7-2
ASSLQLRDSPLH
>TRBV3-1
ASSRGLAAYYEQY
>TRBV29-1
SVERQFNYGYT